A single sample gave rise to the 10 T cell receptor beta chains below, sequenced in a study of blood T cell repertoires in COVID-19. Profiling relied on immunoSEQ multiplex PCR, and the TCRdb table lists in-frame clones only, not all of them. The data contain under 300,000 clones, roughly 90% of them singletons. The sequencing input was peripheral blood. These receptors all come from a man aged 55 to 69 who had recovered from COVID-19.

This sequence joins TRBV5-4 and TRBJ1-5, with D possibly matching TRBD1 (6 bases). V was pared by 1 base and J by 1 base, with 12 bases between. The CDR3 loop spans 16 amino acids. Per the germline V gene, CDR1 is SGHNT and CDR2 is YYREEE (reference sequence). The CDR3 DNA sequence: TGTGCCAGCAGCTTGCAAGGGGGGGCGAGCAATCAGCCCCAGCATTTT. Translating it yields CASSLQGGASNQPQHF.

The rearrangement uses TRBV5-1 and TRBJ2-2, with 7 bases matching TRBD2. This CDR3 has 16 amino acids. The trim removed 4 bases at V and 6 bases at J, leaving 12 bases unmatched. Germline V CDR1 and CDR2: SGHRS, YFSETQ. The chain's CDR3 is CASSLESGVGPGELFF. Here the CDR3 DNA reads TGCGCCAGCAGCCTCGAAAGCGGGGTCGGGCCCGGGGAGCTGTTTTTT.

The V gene is TRBV5-1, the J gene TRBJ1-1; TRBD1 might be the D (5 bases). The CDR3 loop spans 16 amino acids. Germline CDR1 SGHRS, CDR2 YFSETQ. Deletions cut 4 bases from V and 1 base from J, with 17 bases between. The CDR3 DNA reads TGCGCCAGCAGCCGGGGACTTATAAACAAGAACACTGAAGCTTTCTTT. This sequence encodes CASSRGLINKNTEAFF.

V and J are TRBV5-8 and TRBJ2-7, with TRBD1 identical over 10 bases. V shed 3 bases and J 7 bases; nucleotides not matched to a gene: 10. CDR3 length: 15 residues. Looked up from germline, CDR1 is SGHTS and CDR2 is YDEGEE. The chain's CDR3 is CASSWWMTGGREQYF. As DNA, the CDR3 is TGTGCCAGCAGCTGGTGGATGACAGGGGGCAGGGAGCAGTACTTC.

This clone appeared many times. This chain connects TRBV2 to TRBJ2-7; TRBD2 agrees at 14 bases. CDR3 length equals 15 residues. Germline V lookup: CDR1 SNHLY, CDR2 FYNNEI. With 4 bases clipped from V and 3 bases from J, the junction kept 2 bases outside the gene matches. CDR3 coding DNA: TGTGCCAGCAGTGGACTAGCGGGGGGGATCTACGAGCAGTACTTC. It is translated as CASSGLAGGIYEQYF.

V and J are TRBV7-9 and TRBJ2-3; TRBD1 might be the D (5 bases). Germline CDR1 reads SEHNR; CDR2 reads FQNEAQ (reference sequence). The CDR3 consists of 14 residues. With 5 bases removed from V and 4 bases from J, the gap between germline ends came to 13 bases. In DNA form, the CDR3 reads TGTGCCAGCAGCGATACTGGGGCCGCAGATACGCAGTATTTT. It translates to CASSDTGAADTQYF.

V is TRBV5-1 and J is TRBJ2-5, with D uncertain. CDR1 is SGHRS, CDR2 YFSETQ, per germline. Trimming pared 0 bases from V and 2 bases from J, leaving 11 bases between. This CDR3 spans 15 amino acids. The CDR3 spells CASSLAGLLQETQYF. DNA for the CDR3: TGCGCCAGCAGCTTGGCGGGTTTGCTACAAGAGACCCAGTACTTC.

The chain carries TRBV5-1 and TRBJ1-4; D call uncertain. The CDR3 length is 15 residues. Trimming removed 4 bases at V and 7 bases at J, with 17 bases between. Germline CDR1 SGHRS, CDR2 YFSETQ. The CDR3: CASSKARERSEKLFF. CDR3 sequence (DNA): TGCGCCAGCAGCAAGGCAAGAGAGAGGAGTGAAAAACTGTTTTTT.

This rearrangement joins TRBV6-5 to TRBJ1-4, with D unresolved. The germline CDR1 and CDR2 sequences are MNHEY and SVGAGI. The CDR3 has 13 residues. V was pared by 5 bases and J by 7 bases, with 11 bases between. CDR3 bases: TGTGCCAGCAGTCCGAGAACCCGTGAAAAACTGTTTTTT. Amino acid sequence: CASSPRTREKLFF.

The gene calls are TRBV6-5 and TRBJ2-4, with D possibly matching TRBD1 (6 bases). CDR1 is MNHEY, CDR2 SVGAGI, per germline. V lost 6 bases and J 7 bases, leaving 13 bases between the germline ends. The CDR3 runs to 13 residues. This CDR3 reads CASRLNTGNIQYF. CDR3 sequence (DNA): TGTGCCAGCAGGCTTAATACAGGGAACATTCAGTACTTC.